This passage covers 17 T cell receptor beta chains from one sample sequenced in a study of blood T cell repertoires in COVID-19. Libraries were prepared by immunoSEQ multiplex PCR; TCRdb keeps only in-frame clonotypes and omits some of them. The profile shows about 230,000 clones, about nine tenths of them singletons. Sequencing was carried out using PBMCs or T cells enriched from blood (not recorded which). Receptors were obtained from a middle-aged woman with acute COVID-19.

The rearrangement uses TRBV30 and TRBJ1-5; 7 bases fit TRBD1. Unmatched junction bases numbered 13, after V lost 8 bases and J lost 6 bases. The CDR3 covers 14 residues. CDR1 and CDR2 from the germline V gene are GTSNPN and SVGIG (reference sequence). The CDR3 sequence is CARLDRVASQPQHF. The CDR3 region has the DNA TGTGCCCGCCTCGACAGGGTGGCGAGTCAGCCCCAGCATTTT.

The CDR3 nucleotides are TGTGCCAGCAGCTCGCGGGCCAGAAGCAACTCTGGAAACACCATATATTTT. This translates into CASSSRARSNSGNTIYF. This sequence joins TRBV11-3 and TRBJ1-3, with no clear D. Germline assignment: CDR1 SGHNT and CDR2 YENEEA. Trimming left V 4 bases short and J 0 bases short, with 16 bases between. The CDR3 is 17 residues long.

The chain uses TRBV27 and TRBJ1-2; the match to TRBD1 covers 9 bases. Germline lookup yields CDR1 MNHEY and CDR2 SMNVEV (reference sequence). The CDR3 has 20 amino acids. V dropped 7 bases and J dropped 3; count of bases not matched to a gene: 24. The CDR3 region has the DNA TGTGCCAGCAAGCCCGACTATTTGATCGGGACAGGGAAGTCATACTATGGCTACACCTTC. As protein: CASKPDYLIGTGKSYYGYTF.

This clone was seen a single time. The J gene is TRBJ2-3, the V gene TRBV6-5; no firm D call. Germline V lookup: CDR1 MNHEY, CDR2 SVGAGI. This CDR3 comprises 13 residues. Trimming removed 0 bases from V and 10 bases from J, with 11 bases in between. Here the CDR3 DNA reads TGTGCCAGCAGTTACTCGTTCCCCCTTTCGCAGTATTTT. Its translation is CASSYSFPLSQYF.

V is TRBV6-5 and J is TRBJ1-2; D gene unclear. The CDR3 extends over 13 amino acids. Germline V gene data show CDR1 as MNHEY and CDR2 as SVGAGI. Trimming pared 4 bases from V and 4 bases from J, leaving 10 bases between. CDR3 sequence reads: CASSSLPVYGYTF. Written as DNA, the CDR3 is TGTGCCAGCAGTTCCCTCCCCGTCTATGGCTACACCTTC.

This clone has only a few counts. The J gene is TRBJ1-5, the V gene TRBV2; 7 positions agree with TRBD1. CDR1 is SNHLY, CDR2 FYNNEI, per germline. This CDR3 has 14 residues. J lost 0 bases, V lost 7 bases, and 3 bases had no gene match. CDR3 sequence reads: CASKGAPSNQPQHF. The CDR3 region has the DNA TGTGCCAGCAAGGGGGCGCCTAGCAATCAGCCCCAGCATTTT.

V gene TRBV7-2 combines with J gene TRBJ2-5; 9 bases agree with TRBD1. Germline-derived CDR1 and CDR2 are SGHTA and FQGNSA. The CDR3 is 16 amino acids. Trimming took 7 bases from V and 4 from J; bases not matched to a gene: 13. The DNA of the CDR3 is TGTGCCAGCACCACTGACAGGGGGATAGGGGGAGAGACCCAGTACTTC. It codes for CASTTDRGIGGETQYF.

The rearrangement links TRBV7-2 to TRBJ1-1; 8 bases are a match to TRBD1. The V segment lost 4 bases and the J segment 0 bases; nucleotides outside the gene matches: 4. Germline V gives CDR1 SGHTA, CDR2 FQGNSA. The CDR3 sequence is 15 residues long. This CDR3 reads CASSSQGAVNTEAFF. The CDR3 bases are TGTGCCAGCAGCTCTCAGGGGGCAGTGAACACTGAAGCTTTCTTT.

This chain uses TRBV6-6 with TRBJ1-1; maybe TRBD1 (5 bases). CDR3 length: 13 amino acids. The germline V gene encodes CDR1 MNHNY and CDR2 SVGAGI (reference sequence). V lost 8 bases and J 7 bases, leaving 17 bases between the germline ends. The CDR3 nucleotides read TGTGCCAGCTGCTCGTTATGGGGCAGTGAAGCTTTCTTT. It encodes CASCSLWGSEAFF.

The CDR3 bases are TGTGCCAGCAGTCAAGCGGAGGGGAGGCAGCCCCAGCATTTT. This gives the protein CASSQAEGRQPQHF. This rearrangement joins TRBV9 to TRBJ1-5, with D perhaps TRBD1 (5 bases). Germline values: CDR1 SGDLS, CDR2 YYNGEE. The V end lost 5 bases, the J end lost 7 bases, and 16 bases lay between the germline ends. The CDR3 is 14 amino acids.

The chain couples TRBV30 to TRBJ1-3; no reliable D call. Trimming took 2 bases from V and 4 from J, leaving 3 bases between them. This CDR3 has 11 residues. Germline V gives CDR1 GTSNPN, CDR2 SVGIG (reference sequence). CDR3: CAWSSGNTIYF. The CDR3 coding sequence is TGTGCCTGGAGTTCGGGAAACACCATATATTTT.

This CDR3 reads CASSLGQGYTEAFF. In DNA, the CDR3 is TGCGCCAGCAGCTTGGGACAGGGGTATACTGAAGCTTTCTTT. The V call is TRBV5-1, the J call TRBJ1-1; 8 nucleotides agree with TRBD1. V gave up 0 bases and J gave up 5 bases; unmatched junction bases: 3. The germline CDR1 and CDR2 sequences are SGHRS and YFSETQ. CDR3 size: 14 residues.

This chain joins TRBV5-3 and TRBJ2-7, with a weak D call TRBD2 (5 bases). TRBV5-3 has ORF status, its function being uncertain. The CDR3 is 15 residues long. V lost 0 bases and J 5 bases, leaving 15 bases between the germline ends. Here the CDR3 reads CARSLVIRRRHEQYF. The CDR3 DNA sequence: TGTGCCAGAAGCTTGGTCATAAGGAGGAGGCACGAGCAGTACTTC.

The CDR3, as DNA: TGTGCCAGCAGCTCCCCTGACAGCTTCGCACGGTACTTC. Translation gives CASSSPDSFARYF. The rearrangement uses TRBV7-2 and TRBJ2-5; tentative D call: TRBD1 (5 bases). Trimming shortened V by 4 bases and J by 13 bases, and 19 bases separated the two germline ends. The CDR3 has 13 amino acids. Germline V CDR1 and CDR2: SGHTA, FQGNSA.

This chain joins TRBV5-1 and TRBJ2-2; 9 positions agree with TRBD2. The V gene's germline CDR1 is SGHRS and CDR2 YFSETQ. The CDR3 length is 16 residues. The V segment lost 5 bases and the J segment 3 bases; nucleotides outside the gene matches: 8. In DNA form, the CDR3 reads TGCGCCAGCAGTTCAACAAGCGGGAGGTACACCGGGGAGCTGTTTTTT. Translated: CASSSTSGRYTGELFF.

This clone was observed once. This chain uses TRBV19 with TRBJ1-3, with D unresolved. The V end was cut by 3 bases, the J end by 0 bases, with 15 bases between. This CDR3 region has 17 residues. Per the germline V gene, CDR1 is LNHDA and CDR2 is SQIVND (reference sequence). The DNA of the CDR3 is TGTGCCAGTAGTATCGTACCAGGATCTCTCTCTGGAAACACCATATATTTT. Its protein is CASSIVPGSLSGNTIYF. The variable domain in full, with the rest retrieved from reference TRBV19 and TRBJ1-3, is DGGITQSPKYLFRKEGQNVTLSCEQNLNHDAMYWYRQDPGQGLRLIYYSQIVNDFQKGDIAEGYSVSREKKESFPLTVTSAQKNPTAFYLCASSIVPGSLSGNTIYFGEGSWLTVV.

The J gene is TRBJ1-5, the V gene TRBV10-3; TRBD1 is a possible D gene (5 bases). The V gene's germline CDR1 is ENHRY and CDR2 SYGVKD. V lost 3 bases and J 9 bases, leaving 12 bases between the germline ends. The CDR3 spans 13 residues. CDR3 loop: CAISDREERPQHF. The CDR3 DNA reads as TGTGCCATCAGTGACAGGGAAGAGCGGCCCCAGCATTTT.